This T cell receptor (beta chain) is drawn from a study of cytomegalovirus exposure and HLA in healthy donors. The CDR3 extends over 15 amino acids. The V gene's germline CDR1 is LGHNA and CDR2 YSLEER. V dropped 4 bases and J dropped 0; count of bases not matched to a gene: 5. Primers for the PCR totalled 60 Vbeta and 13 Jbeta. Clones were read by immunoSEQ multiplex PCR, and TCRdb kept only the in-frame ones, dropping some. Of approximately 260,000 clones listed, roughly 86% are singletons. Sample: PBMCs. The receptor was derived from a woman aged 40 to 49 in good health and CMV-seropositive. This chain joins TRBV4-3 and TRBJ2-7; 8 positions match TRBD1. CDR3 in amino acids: CASSPHDRGSYEQYF. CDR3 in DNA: TGCGCCAGCAGCCCGCACGACAGGGGCTCCTACGAGCAGTACTTC.